One sample yielded the 11 T cell receptor beta chains listed below, sequenced in a study of cytomegalovirus exposure and HLA in healthy donors. The PCR made use of 60 Vbeta and 13 Jbeta primers. TCRdb's copy holds only in-frame clones and misses some; the assay was immunoSEQ multiplex PCR. The sample records approximately 100,000 clones, around 81% being singletons. Sample: PBMCs. These receptors were collected from a man in his late teens or twenties in good health and CMV-seronegative.

This clone was seen more than once but under ten times. The V and J genes are TRBV2 and TRBJ1-1; D is ambiguous. Trimming removed 3 bases from V and 4 bases from J, with 9 bases in between. The CDR3 totals 13 residues. The germline V gene has CDR1 SNHLY and CDR2 FYNNEI. The CDR3 reads CASSELTGTEAFF. CDR3 sequence (DNA): TGTGCCAGCAGTGAGCTAACGGGCACTGAAGCTTTCTTT. Full variable domain (missing parts from reference TRBV2 and TRBJ1-1): EPEVTQTPSHQVTQMGQEVILRCVPISNHLYFYWYRQILGQKVEFLVSFYNNEISEKSEIFDDQFSVERPDGSNFTLKIRSTKLEDSAMYFCASSELTGTEAFFGQGTRLTVV.

This clone was seen a single time. The chain is built from TRBV30 and TRBJ1-2; D uncertain. Germline-derived CDR1 and CDR2 are GTSNPN and SVGIG (reference sequence). V was shortened by 4 bases and J by 1 base, with 16 bases between the two germline ends. CDR3 size: 15 residues. CDR3 loop: CAWNPGTTFNYGYTF. The CDR3 nucleotides are TGTGCCTGGAACCCCGGAACTACTTTTAACTATGGCTACACCTTC.

This clone was seen just once. This sequence joins TRBV9 and TRBJ2-3, with a possible D match to TRBD1 (5 bases). This CDR3 comprises 17 residues. CDR1 SGDLS and CDR2 YYNGEE come from the germline V gene. V was clipped by 0 bases and J by 5 bases, with 19 bases between them. The CDR3 DNA sequence: TGTGCCAGCAGCGTAGAATTGCAGGGTAGTCTTCTAGATACGCAGTATTTT. Its protein is CASSVELQGSLLDTQYF.

J is TRBJ2-5 and V is TRBV9, with 7 bases lining up with TRBD2. The CDR3 runs 15 residues. Germline V lookup: CDR1 SGDLS, CDR2 YYNGEE. The junction had 6 bases not matched to a gene; V was cut back by 2 bases and J by 2 bases. The CDR3 DNA sequence: TGTGCCAGCAGCGTGGTAGCGGGCTCGCAAGAGACCCAGTACTTC. Amino acids: CASSVVAGSQETQYF.

This CDR3 is CASSLGKFGGYGYTF. As DNA, the CDR3 is TGTGCCAGCAGCTTGGGGAAGTTTGGCGGGTATGGCTACACCTTC. The gene calls are TRBV5-4 and TRBJ1-2; D gene unclear. CDR1 and CDR2 (germline): SGHNT, YYREEE (reference sequence). The CDR3 loop spans 15 amino acids. Trimming removed 0 bases from V and 5 bases from J, with 14 bases in between. Full variable domain (rest looked up from reference TRBV5-4 and TRBJ1-2): ETGVTQSPTHLIKTRGQQVTLRCSSQSGHNTVSWYQQALGQGPQFIFQYYREEENGRGNFPPRFSGLQFPNYSSELNVNALELDDSALYLCASSLGKFGGYGYTFGSGTRLTVV.

The chain joins TRBV9 to TRBJ2-5; 8 bases are shared with TRBD2. There are 16 residues in the CDR3. The germline CDR1 and CDR2 sequences are SGDLS and YYNGEE. V was pared by 0 bases and J by 4 bases, with 8 bases of the junction left unmatched. The CDR3 spells CASSVGSGGVGETQYF. The CDR3 DNA reads TGTGCCAGCAGCGTAGGGTCCGGGGGGGTTGGAGAGACCCAGTACTTC.

The chain carries TRBV29-1 and TRBJ1-4, with TRBD1 identical over 7 bases. The germline CDR1 and CDR2 sequences are SQVTM and ANQGSEA. With V trimmed by 4 bases and J by 0 bases, 11 bases remained unmatched. The CDR3 extends over 17 amino acids. This CDR3 reads CSVGGDSTDATNEKLFF. CDR3 nucleotide sequence: TGCAGCGTTGGGGGGGACAGCACCGACGCAACTAATGAAAAACTGTTTTTT.

V and J are TRBV19 and TRBJ1-5, with TRBD1 matching 7 bases. Germline values: CDR1 LNHDA, CDR2 SQIVND (reference sequence). The trim removed 2 bases at V and 11 bases at J, leaving 15 bases unmatched. This CDR3 is 16 amino acids long. In DNA, the CDR3 is TGTGCCAGTAGTATATCATCAGGGGGGATCGGATCGGCCCAGCATTTT. This sequence encodes CASSISSGGIGSAQHF.

This clone showed up just once. The rearrangement uses TRBV5-6 and TRBJ2-3, with unresolved D. Trimming cost V 3 bases and J 6 bases, with 14 bases left between them. This CDR3 comprises 14 residues. Germline-derived CDR1 and CDR2 are SGHDT and YYEEEE. CDR3 in DNA: TGTGCCAGCAGCTCAGGTATGGGTAGGGATACGCAGTATTTT. Translated: CASSSGMGRDTQYF.

This chain links TRBV23-1 with TRBJ2-1, with a possible D match to TRBD2 (5 bases). TRBV23-1 is annotated as an ORF whose role is uncertain. This CDR3 has 18 residues. Deletions cut 0 bases from V and 6 bases from J, with 21 bases between. This CDR3 reads CASSQSRGGGSLANEQFF. The CDR3 region has the DNA TGCGCCAGCAGTCAATCTAGAGGAGGAGGTAGCTTGGCCAATGAGCAGTTCTTC.

This clone was counted once. V gene TRBV6-1 combines with J gene TRBJ1-1; possible D gene TRBD1, 5 bases. Trimming stripped 1 base from V and 5 bases from J, with 11 bases between. CDR3 length: 14 amino acids. Germline V gene data show CDR1 as MNHNS and CDR2 as SASEGT. The CDR3 is CASSEVPGRTEAFF. In DNA form, the CDR3 reads TGTGCCAGCAGTGAAGTGCCAGGGAGGACTGAAGCTTTCTTT.